This TCR beta chain was profiled in a study of lymphopenia after photon versus proton radiotherapy (dated by TCRdb to between 2018 and 2020). General notes on the study: In patients with gastrointestinal tumors who developed high-grade lymphopenia, the study compared the immunological effects of photon radiation therapy with those of proton radiation therapy. The 15 to 25 patients in the cohort had gastrointestinal tumors, were treated with either photon or proton therapy, and subsequently developed lymphopenia. The goal of the study was to characterize the differences between the two radiation modalities in how they affect the immune system. The investigation overall reported the following: Relative stability during treatment was observed in proton-treated patients, whereas loss of naive T cells and TCR diversity and gain of effector/memory populations were observed in photon-treated patients. The survival association was assessed only in patients who died, and the authors presented better survival with proton therapy as a possibility rather than a demonstrated result. After the lymphocyte count nadir, repertoires from photon-treated patients showed oligoclonal expansion, particularly of CD8+ Temra cells, and this expansion drove the decline in diversity. Across the cohort, among patients who died, a greater drop in TCR diversity after the nadir was inversely correlated with overall survival time.

Library construction relied on the immunoSEQ multiplex PCR assay. T cell repertoires were profiled by deep sequencing of rearranged TCR beta loci, alongside multiparametric flow cytometry. The source is immuneACCESS, and TCRdb retained only in-frame sequences with V and J called. Part of the clones is not carried over; for the studies checked, unresolved V genes explain less than half of this, and the remainder is unexplained. For this sample there are some 170,000 clones; around 85% appear just once. The ten largest make up around 4.7% of the sample. Sequences SGHRS (CDR1) and YFSETQ (CDR2) are obtained from the germline V gene. The CDR3, cysteine through phenylalanine, is 12 amino acids long. The CDR3 DNA has 36 bases and is translated from base 1. Clipping removes 4 bases from V and 5 bases from J, with 3 as the unmatched junction base count. This clone was seen a few times. Its specific antigen is unknown. Per-base quality was not reported, and no clone a single base away is much larger than it.

The rearrangement combines TRBV5-1 with TRBJ2-7; the central 7 bases match TRBD1. This material consisted of peripheral blood, taken from a patient treated with photon-based radiotherapy. This receptor was obtained from a man between 50 and 59 years old with gastric cancer. The DNA sequence is TGCGCCAGCAGCCGACAGGGCAACGAGCAGTACTTC. Its coded protein is CASSRQGNEQYF. Here the CDR3 is joined to the reference TRBV5-1 and TRBJ2-7 genes, and the full variable domain is: KAGVTQTPRYLIKTRGQQVTLSCSPISGHRSVSWYQQTPGQGLQFLFEYFSETQRNKGNFPGRFSGRQFSNSRSEMNVSTLELGDSALYLCASSRQGNEQYFGPGTRLTVT.